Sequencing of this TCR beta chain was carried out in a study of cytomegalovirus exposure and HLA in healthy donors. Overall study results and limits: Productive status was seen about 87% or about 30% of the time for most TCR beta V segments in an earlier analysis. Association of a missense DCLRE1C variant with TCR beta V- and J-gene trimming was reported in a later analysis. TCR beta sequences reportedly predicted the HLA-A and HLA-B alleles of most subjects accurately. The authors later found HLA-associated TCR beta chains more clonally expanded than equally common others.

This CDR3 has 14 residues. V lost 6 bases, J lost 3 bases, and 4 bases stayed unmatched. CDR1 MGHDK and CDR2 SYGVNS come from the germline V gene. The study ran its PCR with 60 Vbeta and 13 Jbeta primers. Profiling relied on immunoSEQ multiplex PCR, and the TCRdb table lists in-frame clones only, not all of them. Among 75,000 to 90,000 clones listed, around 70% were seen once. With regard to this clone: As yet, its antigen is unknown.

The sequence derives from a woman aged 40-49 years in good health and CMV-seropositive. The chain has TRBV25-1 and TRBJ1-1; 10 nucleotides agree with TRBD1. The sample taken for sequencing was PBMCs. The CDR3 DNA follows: TGTGCCAGCAGGGACAGGGGGATGGACACTGAAGCTTTCTTT. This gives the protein CASRDRGMDTEAFF.